Included here is one T cell receptor beta chain sequence, with context. Germline V gene lookup returns CDR1 SNHLY and CDR2 FYNNEI. The CDR3 loop spans 13 amino acids. V was shortened by 11 bases and J by 6 bases, with 20 bases between the two germline ends. This entry is derived from a study of regulatory T cells in long-lasting Graves disease. Time point: newly diagnosed GD, antithyroid drugs for less than 3 months. The TCR library used RNA extracted from PBMCs. Construction of TCR beta libraries relied on iRepertoire HTBI primers and on Arm-PCR targeting CDR3 regions. MiXCR, applied by TCRdb to the multiplex PCR reads, yields one record per CDR3 protein. This table holds roughly 350,000 distinct CDR3 sequences, over 15% found once. The sample also formed part of further work on T cells in Graves' hyperthyroidism and ophthalmopathy. Turning to that study: Subjects aged 18 to 65 presented with newly diagnosed hyperthyroidism of less than 2 months' duration.

V usage is TRBV2 and J usage is TRBJ2-7, with D perhaps being TRBD1 or TRBD2 (5 bases each). Sequenced material: peripheral blood mononuclear cells (PBMCs), taken at new diagnosis, from a patient treated with antithyroid drugs. This receptor was identified in a man between 40 and 49 years old with Graves disease. The CDR3 nucleotides read TGTGCCGTGCGAGGGGCAGGATTCGGCGAGCAGTACTTC. Amino acid sequence: CAVRGAGFGEQYF. The whole variable domain, filled in from reference TRBV2 and TRBJ2-7, reads EPEVTQTPSHQVTQMGQEVILRCVPISNHLYFYWYRQILGQKVEFLVSFYNNEISEKSEIFDDQFSVERPDGSNFTLKIRSTKLEDSAMYFCAVRGAGFGEQYFGPGTRLTVT.